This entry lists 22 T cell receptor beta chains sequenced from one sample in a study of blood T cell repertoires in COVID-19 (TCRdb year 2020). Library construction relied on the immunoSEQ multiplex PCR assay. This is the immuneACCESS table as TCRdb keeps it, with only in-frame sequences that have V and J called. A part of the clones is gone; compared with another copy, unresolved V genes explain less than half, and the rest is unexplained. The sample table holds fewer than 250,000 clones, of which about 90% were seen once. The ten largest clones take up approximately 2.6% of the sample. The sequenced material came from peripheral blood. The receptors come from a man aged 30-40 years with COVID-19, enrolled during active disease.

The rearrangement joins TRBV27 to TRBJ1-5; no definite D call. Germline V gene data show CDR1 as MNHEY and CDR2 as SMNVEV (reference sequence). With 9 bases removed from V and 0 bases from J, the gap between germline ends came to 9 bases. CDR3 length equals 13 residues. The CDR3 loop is CASRSRSNQPQHF. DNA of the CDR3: TGTGCCAGTAGAAGCCGTAGCAATCAGCCCCAGCATTTT.

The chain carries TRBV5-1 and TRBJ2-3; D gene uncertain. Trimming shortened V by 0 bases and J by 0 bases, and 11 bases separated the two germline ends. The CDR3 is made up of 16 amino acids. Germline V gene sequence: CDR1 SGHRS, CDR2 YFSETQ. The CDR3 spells CASSLEVTSSTDTQYF. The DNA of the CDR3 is TGCGCCAGCAGCTTGGAAGTCACTTCTAGCACAGATACGCAGTATTTT.

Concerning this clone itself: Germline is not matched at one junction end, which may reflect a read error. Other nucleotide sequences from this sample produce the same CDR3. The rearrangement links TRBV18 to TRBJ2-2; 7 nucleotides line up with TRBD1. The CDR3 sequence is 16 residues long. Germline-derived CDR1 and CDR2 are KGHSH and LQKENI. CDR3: CASSPRTGSNTGELFF. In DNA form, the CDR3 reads TGTGCCAGCTCGCCACGGACAGGATCGAACACCGGGGAGCTGTTTTTT.

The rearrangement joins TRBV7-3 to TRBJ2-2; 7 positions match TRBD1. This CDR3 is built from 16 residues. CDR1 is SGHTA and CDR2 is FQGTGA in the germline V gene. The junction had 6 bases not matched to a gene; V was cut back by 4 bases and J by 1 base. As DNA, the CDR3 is TGTGCCAGCAGCTCCCCCGGGACAGTGAACACCGGGGAGCTGTTTTTT. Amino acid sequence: CASSSPGTVNTGELFF.

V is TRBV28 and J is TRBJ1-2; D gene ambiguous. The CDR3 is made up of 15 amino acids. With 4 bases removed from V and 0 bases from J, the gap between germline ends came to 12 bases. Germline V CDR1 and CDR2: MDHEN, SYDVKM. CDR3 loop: CASSSGSVANYGYTF. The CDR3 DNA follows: TGTGCCAGCAGTTCAGGCTCGGTGGCTAACTATGGCTACACCTTC.

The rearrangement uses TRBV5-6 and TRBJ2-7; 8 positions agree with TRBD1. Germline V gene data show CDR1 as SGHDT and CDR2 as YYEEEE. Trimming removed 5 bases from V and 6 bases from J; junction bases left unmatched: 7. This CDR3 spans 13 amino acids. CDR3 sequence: CASRYNRGVEQYF. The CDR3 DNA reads TGTGCCAGCAGGTATAACAGGGGGGTCGAGCAGTACTTC.

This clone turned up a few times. CDR3 nucleotide sequence: TGTGCCAGCAGTCCCCGGGATGAAGCTTTCTTT. Protein product: CASSPRDEAFF. The chain combines TRBV12-3 or TRBV12-4 with TRBJ1-1; the D is unclear. The V end was cut by 5 bases, the J end by 7 bases, with 8 bases between. The CDR3 runs 11 residues.

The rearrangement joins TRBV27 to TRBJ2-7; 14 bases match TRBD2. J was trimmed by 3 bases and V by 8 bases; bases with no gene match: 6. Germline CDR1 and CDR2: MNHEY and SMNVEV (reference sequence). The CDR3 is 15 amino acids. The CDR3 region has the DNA TGTGCCAGCCGCACGGGGACTAGCGGGGGCTACGAGCAGTACTTC. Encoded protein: CASRTGTSGGYEQYF.

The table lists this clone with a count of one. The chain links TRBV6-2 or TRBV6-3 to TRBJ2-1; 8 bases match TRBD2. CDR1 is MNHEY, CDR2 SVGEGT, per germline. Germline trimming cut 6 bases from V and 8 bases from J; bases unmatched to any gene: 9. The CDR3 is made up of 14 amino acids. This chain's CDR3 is CASSPLGLVHEQFF. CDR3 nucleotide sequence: TGTGCCAGCAGCCCTTTGGGACTAGTTCATGAGCAGTTCTTC.

CDR3 nucleotide sequence: TGCGCCAGCAGCTTGGCAAATGAGCAGTTCTTC. Amino acid sequence: CASSLANEQFF. This rearrangement joins TRBV5-1 to TRBJ2-1, with D unresolved. The germline V gene encodes CDR1 SGHRS and CDR2 YFSETQ. The CDR3 is made up of 11 amino acids. The V end lost 0 bases, the J end lost 7 bases, and 2 bases lay between the germline ends. The full variable domain, with the rest looked up from reference TRBV5-1 and TRBJ2-1, is KAGVTQTPRYLIKTRGQQVTLSCSPISGHRSVSWYQQTPGQGLQFLFEYFSETQRNKGNFPGRFSGRQFSNSRSEMNVSTLELGDSALYLCASSLANEQFFGPGTRLTVL.

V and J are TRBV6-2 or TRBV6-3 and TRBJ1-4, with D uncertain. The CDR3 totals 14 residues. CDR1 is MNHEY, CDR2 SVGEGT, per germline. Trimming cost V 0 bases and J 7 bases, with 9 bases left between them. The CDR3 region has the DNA TGTGCCAGCAGTTACTCCGAGTTATCTGAAAAACTGTTTTTT. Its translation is CASSYSELSEKLFF.

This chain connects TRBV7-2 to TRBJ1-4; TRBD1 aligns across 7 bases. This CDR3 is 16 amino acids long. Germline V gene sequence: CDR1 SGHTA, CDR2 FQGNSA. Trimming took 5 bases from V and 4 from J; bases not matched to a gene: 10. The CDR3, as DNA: TGTGCCAGCAGCCCCCGTTTCCGACAGGGTAATGAAAAACTGTTTTTT. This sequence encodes CASSPRFRQGNEKLFF.

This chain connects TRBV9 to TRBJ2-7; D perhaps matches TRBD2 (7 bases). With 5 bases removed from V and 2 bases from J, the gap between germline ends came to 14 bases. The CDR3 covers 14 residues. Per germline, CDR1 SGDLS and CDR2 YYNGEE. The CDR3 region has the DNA TGTGCCAGCAGTGGGGGGGGCACAACCTACGAGCAGTACTTC. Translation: CASSGGGTTYEQYF. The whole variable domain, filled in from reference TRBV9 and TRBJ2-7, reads DSGVTQTPKHLITATGQRVTLRCSPRSGDLSVYWYQQSLDQGLQFLIQYYNGEERAKGNILERFSAQQFPDLHSELNLSSLELGDSALYFCASSGGGTTYEQYFGPGTRLTVT.

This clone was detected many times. The CDR3 coding sequence is TGCGCCAGCAGCCATAAAGGGGGGGGCGGTGGCTACACCTTC. Amino acids: CASSHKGGGGGYTF. The chain employs TRBV4-3 and TRBJ1-2; D perhaps matches TRBD1 (6 bases). With 3 bases removed from V and 7 bases from J, the gap between germline ends came to 15 bases. Germline assignment: CDR1 LGHNA and CDR2 YSLEER. CDR3 length: 14 amino acids.

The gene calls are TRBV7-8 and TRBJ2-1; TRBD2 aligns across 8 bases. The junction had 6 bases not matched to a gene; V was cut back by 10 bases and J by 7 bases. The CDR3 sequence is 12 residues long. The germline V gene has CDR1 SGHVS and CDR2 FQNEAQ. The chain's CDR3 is CATGGALNEQFF. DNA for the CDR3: TGTGCCACCGGGGGGGCTTTGAATGAGCAGTTCTTC.

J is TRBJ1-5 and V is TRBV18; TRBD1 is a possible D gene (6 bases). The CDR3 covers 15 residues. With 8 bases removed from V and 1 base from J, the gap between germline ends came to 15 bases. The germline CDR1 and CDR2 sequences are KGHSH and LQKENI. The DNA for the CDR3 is TGTGCCAGCCCCACTGACAGGTTAAGCAATCAGCCCCAGCATTTT. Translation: CASPTDRLSNQPQHF.

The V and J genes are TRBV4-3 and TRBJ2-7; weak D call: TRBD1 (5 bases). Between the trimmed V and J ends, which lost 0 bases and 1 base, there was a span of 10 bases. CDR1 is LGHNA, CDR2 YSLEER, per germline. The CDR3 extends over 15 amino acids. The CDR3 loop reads CASSQDFRESYEQYF. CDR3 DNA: TGCGCCAGCAGCCAAGATTTCAGGGAATCCTACGAGCAGTACTTC.

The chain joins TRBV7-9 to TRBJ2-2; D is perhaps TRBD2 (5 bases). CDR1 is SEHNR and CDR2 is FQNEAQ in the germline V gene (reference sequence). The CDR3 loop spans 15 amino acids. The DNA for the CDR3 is TGTGCGAATACCCCCGGGGTAACGAACACCGGGGAGCTGTTTTTT. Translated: CANTPGVTNTGELFF. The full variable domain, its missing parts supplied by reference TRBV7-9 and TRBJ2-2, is DTGVSQNPRHKITKRGQNVTFRCDPISEHNRLYWYRQTLGQGPEFLTYFQNEAQLEKSRLLSDRFSAERPKGSFSTLEIQRTEQGDSAMYLCANTPGVTNTGELFFGEGSRLTVL.

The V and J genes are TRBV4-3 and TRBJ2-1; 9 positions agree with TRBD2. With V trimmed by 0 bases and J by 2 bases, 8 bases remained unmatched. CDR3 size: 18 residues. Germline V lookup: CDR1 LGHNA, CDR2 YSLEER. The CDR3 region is CASSQEGPSGVTYNEQFF. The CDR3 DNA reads TGCGCCAGCAGCCAAGAAGGTCCTAGCGGGGTGACCTACAATGAGCAGTTCTTC.

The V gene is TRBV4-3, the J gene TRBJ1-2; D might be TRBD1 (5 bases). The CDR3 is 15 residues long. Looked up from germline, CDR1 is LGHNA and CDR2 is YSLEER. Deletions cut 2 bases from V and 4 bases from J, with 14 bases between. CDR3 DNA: TGCGCCAGCAGCCAATCCAACGGGGGGTTCTATGGCTACACCTTC. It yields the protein CASSQSNGGFYGYTF.

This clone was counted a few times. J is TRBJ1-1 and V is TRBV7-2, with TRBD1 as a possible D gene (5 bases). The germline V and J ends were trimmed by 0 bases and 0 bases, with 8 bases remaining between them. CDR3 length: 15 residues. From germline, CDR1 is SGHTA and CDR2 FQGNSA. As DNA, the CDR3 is TGTGCCAGCAGCTTAGCTTCAGGGCTGAACACTGAAGCTTTCTTT. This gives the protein CASSLASGLNTEAFF. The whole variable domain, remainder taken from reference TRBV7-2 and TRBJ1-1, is GAGVSQSPSNKVTEKGKDVELRCDPISGHTALYWYRQSLGQGLEFLIYFQGNSAPDKSGLPSDRFSAERTGGSVSTLTIQRTQQEDSAVYLCASSLASGLNTEAFFGQGTRLTVV.

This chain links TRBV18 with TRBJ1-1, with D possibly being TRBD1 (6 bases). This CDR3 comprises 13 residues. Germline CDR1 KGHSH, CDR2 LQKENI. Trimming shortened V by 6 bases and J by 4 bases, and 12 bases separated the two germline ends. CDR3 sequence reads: CASSGMTGTEAFF. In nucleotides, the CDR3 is TGTGCCAGCTCCGGCATGACAGGCACTGAAGCTTTCTTT.